This T cell receptor beta chain was obtained from a study of blood T cells in healthy people across ages. Trimming took 2 bases from V and 4 from J; bases not matched to a gene: 6. The CDR3 has 15 residues. Per sample, at least 5 micrograms of total RNA were extracted. Notes on this clonotype: Its cognate antigen is unknown.

General study findings and limits: Expanded clonotype shifts may have been confounded, as the donors had an unknown CMV status. Unsorted PBMCs prevented conclusive naive versus antigen-experienced comparison.

Together with a sample-barcoded 5' primer, a J-beta primer mix was included in a second PCR lasting about 6 to 12 cycles. Each cDNA molecule received a tag from a template-switch adaptor that had 12 random nucleotides. TCRdb reprocessed the 5' RACE reads with MiXCR, giving one entry per CDR3 protein. The sample has roughly 860,000 distinct CDR3 sequences; 55% to 65% are singletons. The sample was blood. The receptor was isolated from a man in his thirties or forties in good health. This chain uses TRBV12-3 or TRBV12-4 with TRBJ2-7; TRBD1 aligns across 9 bases. In nucleotides, the CDR3 is TGTGCCAGCAGTTTACCCACAGGGGGCTGGTACGAGCAGTACTTC. Protein: CASSLPTGGWYEQYF.